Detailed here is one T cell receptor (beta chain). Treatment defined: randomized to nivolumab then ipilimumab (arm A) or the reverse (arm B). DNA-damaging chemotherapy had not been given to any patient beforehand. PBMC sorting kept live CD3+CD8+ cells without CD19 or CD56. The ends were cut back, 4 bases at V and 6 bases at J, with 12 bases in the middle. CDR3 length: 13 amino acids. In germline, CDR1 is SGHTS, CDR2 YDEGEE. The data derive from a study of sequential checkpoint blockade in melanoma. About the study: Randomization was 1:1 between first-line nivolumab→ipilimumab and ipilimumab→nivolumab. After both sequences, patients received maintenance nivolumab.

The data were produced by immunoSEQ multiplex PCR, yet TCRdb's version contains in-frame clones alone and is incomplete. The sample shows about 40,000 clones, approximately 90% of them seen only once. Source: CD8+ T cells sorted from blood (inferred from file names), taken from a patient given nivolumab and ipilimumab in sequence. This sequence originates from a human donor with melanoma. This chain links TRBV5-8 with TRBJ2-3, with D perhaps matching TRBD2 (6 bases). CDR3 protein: CASSLGGSDTQYF. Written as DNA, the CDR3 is TGTGCCAGCAGCCTGGGAGGATCGGATACGCAGTATTTT.